What follows are 16 T cell receptor beta chains derived from one specimen sequenced in a study of beta chain features in type 1 diabetes. The investigators reverse transcribed all of the isolated RNA, so they sequenced expressed TCRB transcripts. Assay used: immunoSEQ multiplex PCR; TCRdb lists only in-frame clones, some missing. Of about 150,000 clones listed, around a tenth are singletons. Sequences were obtained from central memory CD4+ T cells from blood. The receptor set was obtained from a man aged 18 to 29 in good health.

This clone was counted between two and nine times. The genes are TRBV11-2 and TRBJ2-7, with 9 nucleotides matching TRBD1. The CDR3 contains 14 residues. The trim removed 5 bases at V and 2 bases at J, leaving 4 bases unmatched. Germline V gene sequence: CDR1 SGHAT, CDR2 FQNNGV. CDR3 protein: CASSETGGAYEQYF. DNA for the CDR3: TGTGCCAGCAGCGAGACAGGGGGAGCCTACGAGCAGTACTTC.

The J gene is TRBJ2-3, the V gene TRBV7-3, with 8 bases matching TRBD2. This CDR3 comprises 15 residues. In germline, CDR1 is SGHTA, CDR2 FQGTGA. With V trimmed by 3 bases and J by 5 bases, 7 bases remained unmatched. The CDR3 sequence is CASSFRGGHGDTQYF. CDR3 coding DNA: TGTGCCAGCAGCTTCCGGGGGGGCCATGGAGATACGCAGTATTTT.

The chain has TRBV10-3 and TRBJ1-2; 7 bases align to TRBD1. V trimming: 5 bases; J trimming: 6 bases; junction bases outside the gene matches: 6. CDR1 is ENHRY, CDR2 SYGVKD, per germline. The CDR3 covers 13 residues. This CDR3 is CAISSQGTDGYTF. CDR3 bases: TGTGCCATCAGTTCACAGGGGACCGATGGCTACACCTTC.

The J gene is TRBJ1-1, the V gene TRBV5-5; D gene unclear. The CDR3 runs to 14 residues. V was pared by 5 bases and J by 0 bases, with 11 bases between. CDR1 is SGHKS, CDR2 YYEKEE, per germline (reference sequence). The CDR3: CASRPSVLNTEAFF. The CDR3, as DNA: TGTGCCAGCAGACCCAGCGTTCTGAACACTGAAGCTTTCTTT.

This clone was observed many times. This chain uses TRBV15 with TRBJ2-1, with D tentatively TRBD2 (6 bases). The CDR3 extends over 14 amino acids. V lost 0 bases to trimming and J lost 5 bases, with 8 bases between them. In germline, CDR1 is LNHNV, CDR2 YYDKDF (reference sequence). The CDR3 sequence is CATSRDLANNEQFF. The CDR3 nucleotides are TGTGCCACCAGCAGAGATCTAGCGAACAATGAGCAGTTCTTC. Supplemented by reference TRBV15 and TRBJ2-1, the full variable domain reads DAMVIQNPRYQVTQFGKPVTLSCSQTLNHNVMYWYQQKSSQAPKLLFHYYDKDFNNEADTPDNFQSRRPNTSFCFLDIRSPGLGDTAMYLCATSRDLANNEQFFGPGTRLTVL.

The V gene is TRBV25-1, the J gene TRBJ2-2; 9 bases agree with TRBD1. This CDR3 is built from 16 residues. After removal of 1 base from V and 8 bases from J, the junction contained 8 bases not matched to a gene. Germline CDR1 MGHDK, CDR2 SYGVNS. This chain's CDR3 is CASSESWGQGLGELFF. In DNA form, the CDR3 reads TGTGCCAGCAGTGAATCCTGGGGACAGGGCTTGGGGGAGCTGTTTTTT.

This clone was detected a few times. The chain joins TRBV9 to TRBJ2-3; D perhaps matches TRBD1 (5 bases). Germline CDR1 and CDR2: SGDLS and YYNGEE. The germline V and J ends were trimmed by 3 bases and 2 bases, with 13 bases remaining between them. This CDR3 spans 15 amino acids. The CDR3 is CASSGQGYLTDTQYF. The CDR3 coding sequence is TGTGCCAGCAGCGGGCAGGGCTATCTCACAGATACGCAGTATTTT.

This clone has more than one count but fewer than ten. The J gene is TRBJ1-3, the V gene TRBV5-6; D not certain. Trimming took off 3 bases at V and 4 bases at J, with 14 bases between the two ends. This CDR3 comprises 15 residues. From germline, CDR1 is SGHDT and CDR2 YYEEEE. The CDR3 nucleotides read TGTGCCAGCAGCTCGTTACGAGGGTCAGGAAACACCATATATTTT. This translates into CASSSLRGSGNTIYF.

This clone was counted ten times or more. The rearrangement joins TRBV14 to TRBJ2-1, with TRBD1 matching over 8 bases. CDR1 and CDR2 from the germline V gene are SGHDN and FVKESK. J gave up 5 bases and V 4 bases, and 7 bases lay outside the gene matches. This CDR3 is 15 amino acids long. The chain's CDR3 is CASSLRQGYDNEQFF. The DNA for the CDR3 is TGTGCCAGCAGCCTCCGACAGGGGTACGACAATGAGCAGTTCTTC.

The chain carries TRBV7-2 and TRBJ2-1; a possible D gene is TRBD1 (6 bases). The CDR3 contains 14 residues. V lost 3 bases, J lost 7 bases, and 13 bases lay in between. Germline V gene data show CDR1 as SGHTA and CDR2 as FQGNSA. The CDR3 is CASSLSTGFNEQFF. For the CDR3, the DNA is TGTGCCAGCAGCTTGTCCACAGGGTTTAATGAGCAGTTCTTC.

The genes are TRBV5-4 and TRBJ2-3; TRBD2 aligns across 7 bases. Germline CDR1 and CDR2: SGHNT and YYREEE (reference sequence). CDR3 length equals 16 residues. The trim removed 0 bases at V and 0 bases at J, leaving 4 bases unmatched. The CDR3 region has the DNA TGTGCCAGCAGCTTGGGGGGAGGGATTAGCACAGATACGCAGTATTTT. Translation: CASSLGGGISTDTQYF.

This clone has ten or more counts. The chain links TRBV15 to TRBJ2-7; TRBD1 agrees at 7 bases. The ends lost 0 bases at V and 4 bases at J; junction bases unmatched: 3. Germline V gene data show CDR1 as LNHNV and CDR2 as YYDKDF (reference sequence). CDR3 length: 14 amino acids. This chain's CDR3 is CATSRDGTVYEQYF. Written as DNA, the CDR3 is TGTGCCACCAGCAGAGACGGGACAGTGTACGAGCAGTACTTC.

This clone was counted between two and nine times. The chain joins TRBV5-4 to TRBJ2-3; 13 bases align to TRBD2. Germline CDR1 is SGHNT and CDR2 is YYREEE (reference sequence). The trim removed 3 bases at V and 6 bases at J, leaving 7 bases unmatched. This CDR3 has 16 residues. This chain's CDR3 is CASSSLAGGPTDTQYF. The CDR3 DNA is TGTGCCAGCAGCTCACTAGCGGGGGGGCCCACGGATACGCAGTATTTT.

This clone has more than one count but fewer than ten. The sample contains more than one DNA sequence encoding this CDR3. V is TRBV5-1 and J is TRBJ2-3, with 14 bases identical to TRBD2. CDR1 SGHRS and CDR2 YFSETQ come from the germline V gene. With 4 bases clipped from V and 6 bases from J, the junction kept 7 bases outside the gene matches. CDR3 length: 16 residues. CDR3 sequence: CASSLGLAGGPDTQYF. The CDR3, as DNA: TGCGCCAGCAGCCTAGGACTAGCGGGGGGACCGGATACGCAGTATTTT. Full variable domain (remainder filled in from reference TRBV5-1 and TRBJ2-3): KAGVTQTPRYLIKTRGQQVTLSCSPISGHRSVSWYQQTPGQGLQFLFEYFSETQRNKGNFPGRFSGRQFSNSRSEMNVSTLELGDSALYLCASSLGLAGGPDTQYFGPGTRLTVL.

This clone was counted only a few times. The V gene is TRBV7-2, the J gene TRBJ1-2, with D possibly being TRBD1 (5 bases). CDR3 length: 16 residues. The germline gives CDR1 SGHTA, CDR2 FQGNSA. Deletions cut 5 bases from V and 4 bases from J, with 20 bases between. The chain's CDR3 is CASSPNAGVKGYGYTF. DNA for the CDR3: TGTGCCAGCAGCCCGAATGCGGGGGTGAAGGGCTATGGCTACACCTTC.

The chain has TRBV10-2 and TRBJ2-7; 7 bases agree with TRBD2. CDR1 WSHSY and CDR2 SAAADI come from the germline V gene. This CDR3 contains 14 residues. J was trimmed by 2 bases and V by 9 bases; bases with no gene match: 10. The CDR3 nucleotides read TGCGCCAGTTCAAGTGGGGAGGGACCCTACGAGCAGTACTTC. Amino acid sequence: CASSSGEGPYEQYF.